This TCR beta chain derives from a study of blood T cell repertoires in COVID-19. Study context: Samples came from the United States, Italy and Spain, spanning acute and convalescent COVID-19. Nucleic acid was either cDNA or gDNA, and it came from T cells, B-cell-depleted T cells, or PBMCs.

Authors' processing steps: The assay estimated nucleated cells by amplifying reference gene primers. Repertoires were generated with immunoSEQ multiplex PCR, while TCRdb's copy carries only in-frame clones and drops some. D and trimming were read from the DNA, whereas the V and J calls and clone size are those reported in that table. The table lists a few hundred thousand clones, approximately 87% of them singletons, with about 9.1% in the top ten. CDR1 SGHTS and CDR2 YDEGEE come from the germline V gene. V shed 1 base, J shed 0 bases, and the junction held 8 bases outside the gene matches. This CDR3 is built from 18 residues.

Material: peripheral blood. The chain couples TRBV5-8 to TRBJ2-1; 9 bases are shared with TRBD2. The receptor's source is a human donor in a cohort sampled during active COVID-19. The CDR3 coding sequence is TGTGCCAGCAGCTTGTCGCTAGCGGGGAGCCCCTCCTACAATGAGCAGTTCTTC. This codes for CASSLSLAGSPSYNEQFF.